These 27 T cell receptor beta chains originate from one sample sequenced in a study of cytomegalovirus exposure and HLA in healthy donors. Primers: 60 Vbeta forward and 13 Jbeta reverse. Sequenced by immunoSEQ multiplex PCR; TCRdb stores in-frame clones only, minus some. The repertoire holds approximately 100,000 clones, with roughly four fifths as singletons. Input material: PBMCs. The receptors derive from a man aged 50 to 60 in good health and CMV-seronegative.

The CDR3 DNA reads as TGTGCCAGCAGCGCCATGGGCCCACAGGGGGTTCCCTATGGCTACACCTTC. Translation: CASSAMGPQGVPYGYTF. The chain recombines TRBV7-3 with TRBJ1-2, with 8 nucleotides matching TRBD1. The CDR3 spans 17 residues. Germline V gene lookup returns CDR1 SGHTA and CDR2 FQGTGA. With 5 bases clipped from V and 4 bases from J, the junction kept 15 bases outside the gene matches.

This clone was picked up one time. The J gene is TRBJ1-1, the V gene TRBV9, with a weak D call TRBD1 (5 bases). This CDR3 region has 16 residues. From germline, CDR1 is SGDLS and CDR2 YYNGEE. V was cut by 2 bases and J by 3 bases, with 17 bases left in between. CDR3 amino acids: CASSVGGSGPDTEAFF. The CDR3 DNA reads as TGTGCCAGCAGCGTGGGAGGGTCAGGGCCGGACACTGAAGCTTTCTTT.

This clone came up a few times. The chain couples TRBV4-1 to TRBJ1-1; 7 bases are shared with TRBD1. Germline V gives CDR1 MGHRA, CDR2 YSYEKL. The V segment lost 6 bases and the J segment 8 bases; nucleotides outside the gene matches: 12. CDR3 length: 14 residues. CDR3 region: CASRVWGDRTEAFF. The DNA for the CDR3 is TGCGCCAGCAGAGTCTGGGGGGACAGAACCGAAGCTTTCTTT.

The CDR3 DNA reads TGTGCCTGGAGTAGCAAGGGACAGGGGGTCCCTGAAGCTTTCTTT. It encodes CAWSSKGQGVPEAFF. The chain combines TRBV30 with TRBJ1-1; 11 bases are shared with TRBD1. CDR3 length equals 15 residues. Losses at the gene ends were 2 bases for V and 6 bases for J; bases not matched to a gene: 8. Germline CDR1 GTSNPN, CDR2 SVGIG (reference sequence). Combining the CDR3 with reference TRBV30 and TRBJ1-1 gives the whole variable domain SQTIHQWPATLVQPVGSPLSLECTVEGTSNPNLYWYRQAAGRGLQLLFYSVGIGQISSEVPQNLSASRPQDRQFILSSKKLLLSDSGFYLCAWSSKGQGVPEAFFGQGTRLTVV.

This chain connects TRBV4-2 to TRBJ2-3; 10 positions agree with TRBD2. There are 17 residues in the CDR3. CDR1 is LGHNA and CDR2 is YNFKEQ in the germline V gene. With V trimmed by 4 bases and J by 2 bases, 9 bases remained unmatched. As DNA, the CDR3 is TGTGCCAGCAGCCGATTTAGCGGGGGGCCTCTCACAGATACGCAGTATTTT. Protein sequence: CASSRFSGGPLTDTQYF.

This chain uses TRBV5-5 with TRBJ1-1; D not certain. Trimming removed 4 bases from V and 3 bases from J, with 16 bases in between. Germline CDR1 and CDR2: SGHKS and YYEKEE (reference sequence). This CDR3 has 15 residues. CDR3 DNA sequence: TGTGCCAGCAGCCCCCTTGGGAGGATCGACACTGAAGCTTTCTTT. This gives the protein CASSPLGRIDTEAFF.

The chain carries TRBV29-1 and TRBJ1-3; no clear D. The CDR3 spans 13 residues. Trimming took 7 bases from V and 4 from J, leaving 14 bases between them. CDR1 and CDR2 from the germline V gene are SQVTM and ANQGSEA. The CDR3 region is CSGADRRGNTIYF. CDR3 DNA: TGCAGCGGAGCGGACCGTCGGGGAAACACCATATATTTT. The full variable domain, completed using reference TRBV29-1 and TRBJ1-3, is SAVISQKPSRDICQRGTSLTIQCQVDSQVTMMFWYRQQPGQSLTLIATANQGSEATYESGFVIDKFPISRPNLTFSTLTVSNMSPEDSSIYLCSGADRRGNTIYFGEGSWLTVV.

The sample holds a few counts of this clone. The V gene is TRBV6-1, the J gene TRBJ1-6, with unresolved D. The CDR3 sequence is 13 residues long. Trimming pared 10 bases from V and 7 bases from J, leaving 14 bases between. CDR1 MNHNS and CDR2 SASEGT come from the germline V gene. Here the CDR3 DNA reads TGTGCCATGCGAGGTAGCTTCAATTCACCCCTCCACTTT. It encodes CAMRGSFNSPLHF.

CDR3 in amino acids: CASSWDREGQPQHF. In nucleotides, the CDR3 is TGTGCCAGCAGCTGGGACAGGGAAGGCCAGCCCCAGCATTTT. The gene calls are TRBV7-2 and TRBJ1-5; TRBD1 aligns across 9 bases. The CDR3 is made up of 14 amino acids. The J segment lost 7 bases and the V segment lost 4 bases, leaving 5 bases of the junction unmatched. The germline CDR1 and CDR2 sequences are SGHTA and FQGNSA. Variable domain in full (rest from reference TRBV7-2 and TRBJ1-5): GAGVSQSPSNKVTEKGKDVELRCDPISGHTALYWYRQSLGQGLEFLIYFQGNSAPDKSGLPSDRFSAERTGGSVSTLTIQRTQQEDSAVYLCASSWDREGQPQHFGDGTRLSIL.

J is TRBJ1-6 and V is TRBV10-3; 8 nucleotides line up with TRBD1. This CDR3 has 14 residues. Germline CDR1 reads ENHRY; CDR2 reads SYGVKD. V was pared by 6 bases and J by 8 bases, with 6 bases of the junction left unmatched. The CDR3 nucleotides are TGTGCCATCAGCCCCGGGACAGGAGATTCACCCCTCCACTTT. Its protein is CAISPGTGDSPLHF.

The chain employs TRBV5-1 and TRBJ2-1; 10 bases match TRBD2. This CDR3 comprises 18 residues. The germline V gene has CDR1 SGHRS and CDR2 YFSETQ. The V segment lost 2 bases and the J segment 0 bases; nucleotides outside the gene matches: 8. DNA for the CDR3: TGCGCCAGCAGCTTACTACCTAGCGGGGGAGTCTCCTACAATGAGCAGTTCTTC. Protein product: CASSLLPSGGVSYNEQFF. Based on the CDR3 plus reference TRBV5-1 and TRBJ2-1, the full variable domain is KAGVTQTPRYLIKTRGQQVTLSCSPISGHRSVSWYQQTPGQGLQFLFEYFSETQRNKGNFPGRFSGRQFSNSRSEMNVSTLELGDSALYLCASSLLPSGGVSYNEQFFGPGTRLTVL.

V usage is TRBV13 and J usage is TRBJ2-1, with TRBD2 matching 11 bases. The CDR3 spans 16 residues. Germline CDR1 PRHDT, CDR2 FYEKMQ (reference sequence). The junction had 7 bases not matched to a gene; V was cut back by 5 bases and J by 4 bases. The CDR3 DNA follows: TGTGCCAGCAGCAGCCTTCCTAGCGGGGGGTACAATGAGCAGTTCTTC. Protein sequence: CASSSLPSGGYNEQFF. The full variable domain, with the rest looked up from reference TRBV13 and TRBJ2-1, is AAGVIQSPRHLIKEKRETATLKCYPIPRHDTVYWYQQGPGQDPQFLISFYEKMQSDKGSIPDRFSAQQFSDYHSELNMSSLELGDSALYFCASSSLPSGGYNEQFFGPGTRLTVL.

This chain connects TRBV19 to TRBJ2-3; tentative D call: TRBD2 (6 bases). Germline CDR1 and CDR2: LNHDA and SQIVND (reference sequence). There are 14 residues in the CDR3. V lost 1 base to trimming and J lost 1 base, with 6 bases between them. The CDR3 DNA follows: TGTGCCAGTAGTATAGCGGGGGGCACAGATACGCAGTATTTT. This gives the protein CASSIAGGTDTQYF.

This clone was observed a few times. The rearrangement joins TRBV4-3 to TRBJ2-1; TRBD1 is a possible D gene (7 bases). Trimming cost V 0 bases and J 4 bases, with 10 bases left between them. CDR1 LGHNA and CDR2 YSLEER come from the germline V gene. The CDR3 consists of 15 residues. CDR3 DNA: TGCGCCAGCAGCCAAGAGACAGGGACTTACAATGAGCAGTTCTTC. Translated, it gives CASSQETGTYNEQFF.

The rearrangement uses TRBV19 and TRBJ2-7; 8 positions match TRBD1. This CDR3 is built from 16 residues. J was trimmed by 4 bases and V by 7 bases; bases with no gene match: 15. Germline V gene sequence: CDR1 LNHDA, CDR2 SQIVND (reference sequence). The CDR3 bases are TGTGCCAGTACCCTAGGCGGGGCCAGGGGGCAGTACGAGCAGTACTTC. As protein: CASTLGGARGQYEQYF.

This rearrangement joins TRBV6-1 to TRBJ2-7; D is possibly TRBD2 (5 bases). This CDR3 has 14 residues. V was clipped by 1 base and J by 2 bases, with 9 bases between them. CDR1 is MNHNS, CDR2 SASEGT, per germline. CDR3 in amino acids: CASSEGGSPYEQYV. CDR3 in DNA: TGTGCCAGCAGTGAAGGAGGGTCCCCCTACGAGCAGTACGTC.

The rearrangement links TRBV5-4 to TRBJ1-2; D gene unclear. CDR1 is SGHNT and CDR2 is YYREEE in the germline V gene (reference sequence). The CDR3 covers 12 residues. V lost 4 bases, J lost 10 bases, and 14 bases lay in between. The CDR3 DNA sequence: TGTGCCAGCAGCCTAGACGCAGGACTCTACACCTTC. This sequence encodes CASSLDAGLYTF.

This clone was found a few times. The rearrangement joins TRBV18 to TRBJ1-5, with 9 bases fitting TRBD1. Germline-derived CDR1 and CDR2 are KGHSH and LQKENI. The V and J ends lost 6 bases and 6 bases, in that order; junction bases with no gene match: 6. The CDR3 covers 14 residues. CDR3 loop: CASSLQGASQPQHF. The CDR3 nucleotides read TGTGCCAGCTCGTTACAGGGGGCGAGTCAGCCCCAGCATTTT.

This clone showed up just a few times. The CDR3 reads CSVRQVANSPLHF. In DNA form, the CDR3 reads TGCAGCGTTCGACAGGTTGCAAATTCACCCCTCCACTTT. The V gene is TRBV29-1, the J gene TRBJ1-6; D perhaps matches TRBD1 (6 bases). The V end was cut by 5 bases, the J end by 7 bases, with 12 bases between. The V gene's germline CDR1 is SQVTM and CDR2 ANQGSEA. This CDR3 spans 13 amino acids.

The V call is TRBV7-8, the J call TRBJ1-4; 9 nucleotides align to TRBD1. The germline CDR1 and CDR2 sequences are SGHVS and FQNEAQ. V lost 1 base, J lost 7 bases, and 10 bases stayed unmatched. The CDR3 is made up of 17 amino acids. The CDR3 nucleotides read TGTGCCAGCAGCTTAGGGGGACAGGGTATCGTTGGTGAAAAACTGTTTTTT. This codes for CASSLGGQGIVGEKLFF.

This rearrangement joins TRBV2 to TRBJ2-7; D is possibly TRBD1 (5 bases). CDR1 and CDR2 from the germline V gene are SNHLY and FYNNEI. This CDR3 has 12 amino acids. V dropped 3 bases and J dropped 6 bases, with 9 bases sitting between them. The CDR3 bases are TGTGCCAGCAGTGAGCAGGGTCCCGAGCAGTACGTC. This sequence encodes CASSEQGPEQYV.

V gene TRBV9 combines with J gene TRBJ2-5; 7 bases are a match to TRBD2. This CDR3 has 15 amino acids. The germline gives CDR1 SGDLS, CDR2 YYNGEE. The junction had 10 bases not matched to a gene; V was cut back by 3 bases and J by 5 bases. CDR3 sequence (DNA): TGTGCCAGCAGCGGAGGACTAGTAGGCGGGGAGACCCAGTACTTC. Its protein product is CASSGGLVGGETQYF.

The V gene is TRBV28, the J gene TRBJ2-3; D not certain. Trimming took off 5 bases at V and 0 bases at J, with 6 bases between the two ends. The V gene's germline CDR1 is MDHEN and CDR2 SYDVKM. The CDR3 extends over 13 amino acids. The CDR3 reads CASSLPSTDTQYF. CDR3 DNA: TGTGCCAGCAGTCTTCCCAGCACAGATACGCAGTATTTT.

The rearrangement uses TRBV30 and TRBJ1-1, with D hard to call. Trimming pared 1 base from V and 3 bases from J, leaving 9 bases between. Germline CDR1 and CDR2: GTSNPN and SVGIG (reference sequence). This CDR3 comprises 13 residues. In DNA form, the CDR3 reads TGTGCCTGGAGTGAGAGGGTGGACACTGAAGCTTTCTTT. Translation gives CAWSERVDTEAFF.

This chain connects TRBV7-8 to TRBJ1-1; no clear D gene. The V gene lost 1 base and the J gene lost 6 bases, with 9 bases spanning the gap. The CDR3 consists of 13 residues. CDR1 SGHVS and CDR2 FQNEAQ come from the germline V gene. CDR3 residues: CASSLGTRAEAFF. The CDR3 DNA follows: TGTGCCAGCAGCTTAGGGACGAGGGCTGAAGCTTTCTTT.

In its sample, this clone was seen a few times. The rearrangement uses TRBV4-1 and TRBJ1-2; D remains ambiguous. Germline V gene sequence: CDR1 MGHRA, CDR2 YSYEKL. Trimming left V 0 bases short and J 6 bases short, with 14 bases between. The CDR3 contains 15 residues. The CDR3 DNA is TGCGCCAGCAGCCAAGATGGAACTCCGAGGGATGGCTACACCTTC. Protein sequence: CASSQDGTPRDGYTF.

The chain carries TRBV5-1 and TRBJ1-4, with 10 bases that match TRBD1. Germline V gives CDR1 SGHRS, CDR2 YFSETQ. The J segment lost 8 bases and the V segment lost 4 bases, leaving 8 bases of the junction unmatched. CDR3 length equals 15 residues. CDR3 sequence reads: CASSTTGTGAEKLFF. The DNA of the CDR3 is TGCGCCAGCAGCACAACCGGGACAGGGGCCGAAAAACTGTTTTTT. Full variable domain (missing parts from reference TRBV5-1 and TRBJ1-4): KAGVTQTPRYLIKTRGQQVTLSCSPISGHRSVSWYQQTPGQGLQFLFEYFSETQRNKGNFPGRFSGRQFSNSRSEMNVSTLELGDSALYLCASSTTGTGAEKLFFGSGTQLSVL.